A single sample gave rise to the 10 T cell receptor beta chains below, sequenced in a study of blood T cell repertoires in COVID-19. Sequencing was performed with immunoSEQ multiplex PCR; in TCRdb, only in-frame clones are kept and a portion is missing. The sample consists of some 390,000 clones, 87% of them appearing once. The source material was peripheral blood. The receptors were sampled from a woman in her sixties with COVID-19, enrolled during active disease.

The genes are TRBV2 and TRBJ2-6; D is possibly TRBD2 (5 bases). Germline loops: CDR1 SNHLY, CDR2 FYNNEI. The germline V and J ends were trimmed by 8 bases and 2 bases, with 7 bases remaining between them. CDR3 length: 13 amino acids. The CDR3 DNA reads TGTGCCAGCCGAGGGACTGGGGCCAACGTCCTGACTTTC. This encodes CASRGTGANVLTF.

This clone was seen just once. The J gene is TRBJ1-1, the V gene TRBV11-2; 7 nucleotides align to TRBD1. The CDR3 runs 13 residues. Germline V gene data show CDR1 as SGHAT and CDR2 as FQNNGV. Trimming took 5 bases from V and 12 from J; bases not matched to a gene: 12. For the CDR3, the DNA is TGTGCCAGCAGCCTTACGACAGGGCCCGTGTCTTTCTTT. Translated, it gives CASSLTTGPVSFF.

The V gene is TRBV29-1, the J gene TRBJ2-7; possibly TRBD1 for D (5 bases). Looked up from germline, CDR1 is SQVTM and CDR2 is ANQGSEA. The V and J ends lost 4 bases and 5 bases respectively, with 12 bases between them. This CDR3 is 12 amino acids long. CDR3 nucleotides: TGCAGCGTTGTTGGACAAAGCCACGAGCAGTACTTC. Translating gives CSVVGQSHEQYF.

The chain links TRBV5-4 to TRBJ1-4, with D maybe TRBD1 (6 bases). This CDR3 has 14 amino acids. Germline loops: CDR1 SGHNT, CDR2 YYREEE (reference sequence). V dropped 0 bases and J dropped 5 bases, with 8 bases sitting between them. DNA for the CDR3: TGTGCCAGCAGCTTGGCAGGGGTGAATGAAAAACTGTTTTTT. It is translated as CASSLAGVNEKLFF.

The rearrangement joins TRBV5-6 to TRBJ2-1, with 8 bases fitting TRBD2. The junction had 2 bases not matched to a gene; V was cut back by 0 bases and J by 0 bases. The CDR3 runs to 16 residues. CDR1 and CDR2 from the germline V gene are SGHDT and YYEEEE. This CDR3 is CASSLASGGSYNEQFF. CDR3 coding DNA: TGTGCCAGCAGCTTGGCCAGCGGGGGCTCCTACAATGAGCAGTTCTTC.

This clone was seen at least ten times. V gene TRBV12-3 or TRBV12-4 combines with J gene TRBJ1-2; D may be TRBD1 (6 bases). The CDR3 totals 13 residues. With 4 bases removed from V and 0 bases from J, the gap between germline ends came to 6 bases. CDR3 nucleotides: TGTGCCAGCAGTTGGACAGCTAACTATGGCTACACCTTC. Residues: CASSWTANYGYTF.

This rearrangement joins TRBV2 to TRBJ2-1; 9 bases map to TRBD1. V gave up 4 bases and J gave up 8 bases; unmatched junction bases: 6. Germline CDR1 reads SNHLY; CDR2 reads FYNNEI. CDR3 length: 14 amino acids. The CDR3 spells CASSGDRVSHEQFF. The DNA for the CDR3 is TGTGCCAGCAGTGGGGACAGGGTATCCCATGAGCAGTTCTTC.

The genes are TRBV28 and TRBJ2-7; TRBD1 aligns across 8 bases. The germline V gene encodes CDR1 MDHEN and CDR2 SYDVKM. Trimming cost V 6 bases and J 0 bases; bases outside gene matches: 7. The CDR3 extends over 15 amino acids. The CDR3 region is CASSRTQGASYEQYF. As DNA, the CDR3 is TGTGCCAGCAGCCGTACCCAGGGGGCCTCCTACGAGCAGTACTTC.

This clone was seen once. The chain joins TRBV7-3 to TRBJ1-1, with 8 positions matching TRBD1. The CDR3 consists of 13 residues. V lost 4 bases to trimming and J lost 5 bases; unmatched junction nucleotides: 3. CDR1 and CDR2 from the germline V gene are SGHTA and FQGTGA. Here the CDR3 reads CASSSQGVTEAFF. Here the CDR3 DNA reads TGTGCCAGCAGCTCACAGGGGGTTACTGAAGCTTTCTTT.

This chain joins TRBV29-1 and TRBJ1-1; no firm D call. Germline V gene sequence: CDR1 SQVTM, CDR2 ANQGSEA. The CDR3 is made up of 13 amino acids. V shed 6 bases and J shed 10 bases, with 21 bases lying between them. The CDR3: CSVVQDGGSAAFF. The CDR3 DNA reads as TGCAGCGTCGTCCAGGACGGAGGCTCAGCAGCTTTCTTT.